This T cell receptor beta chain was sequenced in a study of human T cells and chemical hapten exposure. This clonotype showed up many times. Sequencing started from total RNA isolated from unfractionated whole blood. The CDR3 is 12 amino acids. J gave up 3 bases and V 5 bases, and 1 base lay outside the gene matches. Germline V gives CDR1 LGHDT, CDR2 YNNKEL (reference sequence). Separate cDNA molecules received unique molecular identifiers, which the library attached to them. TCRdb re-derived calls from the 5' RACE reads in MiXCR, one entry per CDR3 protein. This sample yields 130,000 or so distinct CDR3 sequences, of which around 4% are seen a single time; over 1.1% belongs to the top ten.

The source of this sequence is a female donor in good health. The J gene is TRBJ2-7, the V gene TRBV3-1, with 7 nucleotides matching TRBD2. CDR3 sequence: CASSAGVYEQYF. The CDR3 bases are TGTGCCAGCAGCGCGGGGGTCTACGAGCAGTACTTC.